One and the same sample provided the 11 T cell receptor beta chains below, sequenced in a study of cytomegalovirus exposure and HLA in healthy donors. The PCR had 60 Vbeta and 13 Jbeta primers. The assay was immunoSEQ multiplex PCR, and TCRdb's table has in-frame clones only and misses some. The table includes more than 150,000 clones, around 72% detected once. The sample consisted of PBMCs. The receptors originated from a woman between 45 and 60 years old in good health and CMV-seropositive.

The chain is built from TRBV6-5 and TRBJ2-4, with D tentatively TRBD2 (6 bases). The CDR3 consists of 14 residues. Trimming stripped 6 bases from V and 9 bases from J, with 18 bases between. CDR1 is MNHEY, CDR2 SVGAGI, per germline. This chain's CDR3 is CASRGSGTGGIQYF. Here the CDR3 DNA reads TGTGCCAGCAGGGGGTCAGGGACCGGGGGCATTCAGTACTTC.

The gene calls are TRBV30 and TRBJ2-5; maybe TRBD1 (6 bases). CDR1 and CDR2 from the germline V gene are GTSNPN and SVGIG (reference sequence). The CDR3 runs 14 residues. V lost 0 bases and J lost 11, with 19 bases in between. The DNA for the CDR3 is TGTGCCTGGAGTGTATCCACTTTAGGGGGTGGACAGTACTTC. Protein sequence: CAWSVSTLGGGQYF.

This rearrangement joins TRBV2 to TRBJ1-5; 10 bases are a match to TRBD1. Per germline, CDR1 SNHLY and CDR2 FYNNEI. The V segment lost 4 bases and the J segment 3 bases; nucleotides outside the gene matches: 9. The CDR3 is 17 residues long. This chain's CDR3 is CASSVEGQGPYNQPQHF. The CDR3 DNA is TGTGCCAGCAGTGTGGAGGGACAGGGGCCCTACAATCAGCCCCAGCATTTT. Complete variable domain (other parts from reference TRBV2 and TRBJ1-5): EPEVTQTPSHQVTQMGQEVILRCVPISNHLYFYWYRQILGQKVEFLVSFYNNEISEKSEIFDDQFSVERPDGSNFTLKIRSTKLEDSAMYFCASSVEGQGPYNQPQHFGDGTRLSIL.

The chain combines TRBV5-6 with TRBJ1-4, with 10 bases matching TRBD1. With V trimmed by 3 bases and J by 5 bases, 4 bases remained unmatched. CDR1 and CDR2 from the germline V gene are SGHDT and YYEEEE. CDR3 length: 15 amino acids. The CDR3 protein is CASSSDRGRNEKLFF. The CDR3, as DNA: TGTGCCAGCAGCTCCGACAGGGGGCGGAATGAAAAACTGTTTTTT.

The J gene is TRBJ1-3, the V gene TRBV6-5; D is uncertain. CDR3 length: 15 amino acids. V was cut by 7 bases and J by 0 bases, with 13 bases left in between. Germline CDR1 is MNHEY and CDR2 is SVGAGI. CDR3 in DNA: TGTGCCAGCACCTCCCCGTCAGGCTCTGGAAACACCATATATTTT. It translates to CASTSPSGSGNTIYF.

The chain has TRBV4-2 and TRBJ2-4; D is perhaps TRBD1 (6 bases). Germline V CDR1 and CDR2: LGHNA, YNFKEQ. There are 18 residues in the CDR3. V was cut by 6 bases and J by 0 bases, with 21 bases left in between. CDR3 nucleotides: TGTGCCAGCAGTCCCCGATCGGAGGACAGTGTAGCCAAAAACATTCAGTACTTC. Translating it yields CASSPRSEDSVAKNIQYF.

The chain combines TRBV7-2 with TRBJ2-5; maybe TRBD2 (5 bases). The CDR3 runs 14 residues. CDR1 SGHTA and CDR2 FQGNSA come from the germline V gene. Trimming removed 4 bases from V and 5 bases from J, with 14 bases in between. The CDR3 DNA sequence: TGTGCCAGCAGCTCCAGCCCGAGGGTGGAGACCCAGTACTTC. Its translation: CASSSSPRVETQYF.

The chain carries TRBV7-9 and TRBJ1-1; D is perhaps TRBD1 (5 bases). Trimming stripped 4 bases from V and 1 base from J, with 7 bases between. The length of the CDR3 is 13 residues. Per the germline V gene, CDR1 is SEHNR and CDR2 is FQNEAQ (reference sequence). This CDR3 reads CASSWGENTEAFF. The CDR3 coding sequence is TGTGCCAGCAGCTGGGGGGAGAACACTGAAGCTTTCTTT.

The V and J genes are TRBV6-5 and TRBJ2-1; perhaps TRBD2 as D (7 bases). This CDR3 contains 15 residues. The V and J ends lost 5 bases and 15 bases respectively, with 26 bases between them. The germline V gene encodes CDR1 MNHEY and CDR2 SVGAGI. The CDR3 here is CASSTPGGGRDAWFF. The CDR3 nucleotides read TGTGCCAGCAGTACCCCGGGGGGCGGGCGTGATGCCTGGTTCTTC.

This clone was picked up one time. V gene TRBV6-1 combines with J gene TRBJ1-1; a possible D gene is TRBD1 (6 bases). Trimming pared 8 bases from V and 0 bases from J, leaving 13 bases between. CDR1 is MNHNS and CDR2 is SASEGT in the germline V gene. The CDR3 contains 14 residues. CDR3 sequence: CASSRGGLNTEAFF. The CDR3 DNA is TGTGCCAGCTCGCGGGGGGGCTTGAACACTGAAGCTTTCTTT.

This clone was picked up a small number of times. Other DNA sequences in this specimen translate into the identical CDR3. The CDR3, as DNA: TGTGCCAGCAGCTTACAGGGGTACGAGCAGTACTTC. Protein: CASSLQGYEQYF. The chain joins TRBV7-2 to TRBJ2-7, with D possibly being TRBD1 (6 bases). The germline CDR1 and CDR2 sequences are SGHTA and FQGNSA. This CDR3 spans 12 amino acids. V was cut by 2 bases and J by 4 bases, with 6 bases left in between.